This T cell receptor (beta chain) was identified during a study of PD-1 blockade in classical Hodgkin lymphoma (dated by TCRdb to 2018 to 2021). Turning to the overall study: Nivolumab dosing was 3 mg/kg intravenously every 2 weeks, continuing until either disease progression or unacceptable toxicity. The study used CyTOF and TCR beta sequencing to define a peripheral blood immune signature of response to PD-1 blockade in classical Hodgkin lymphoma.

Genomic DNA was isolated using the Qiagen DNeasy kit from unsorted PBMCs as well as from negatively selected CD4+ and CD8+ fractions. TCR beta CDR3 regions were subjected to amplification by immunoSEQ multiplex PCR with primers that anneal to V and J segments. Amplification bias was minimized using a synthetic immune receptor repertoire, and residual bias was removed computationally after sequencing. Concerning the study's data processing: Custom Python scripts were used to quantify repertoire diversity as the Shannon entropy index. Unsorted, CD4+ and CD8+ repertoires were analyzed separately, except for combined analyses in which CD4+ and CD8+ sequences were merged in silico. Clonal expansion was defined as at least a 2-fold frequency increase after treatment relative to C1D1, with a pseudocount of 0.5 for undetected baseline clones. Clones with 0 or 1 copy at C1D1 were defined as singleton clones, while clones with 2 or more copies were defined as non-singleton clones. By matching protein sequences in sorted samples from the same patient, clones expanded in unsorted samples were annotated as CD4+, CD8+ or unknown. Diversity changes from C1D1 to C4D1 were tested in paired samples using Wilcoxon tests. Sourced from immuneACCESS, this table was stored by TCRdb with only in-frame sequences that have V and J called. A share of the clones is absent; for the studies checked, an unresolved V gene accounts for under half, and the remainder has no known explanation. The DNA gave D and trimming, while V, J and clone size come from that table. For this sample there are 35,000 to 50,000 clones; around two thirds appear just once. The ten largest clones represent approximately 3% of the sample.

On the study overall, not on this receptor specifically: A significant rise by C4D1 was seen in CD4+ but not CD8+ TCR diversity (p=0.0027 vs p=0.16), with the rise being most apparent in complete responders (p=0.02). Lower diversity was observed in patients in whom nivolumab was started less than 1 year after ASCT, and these patients were excluded from later analyses so that confounding by immune reconstitution would be avoided. Trial patients with a complete response had baseline diversity similar to that of newly diagnosed patients, while partial responders and progressors had significantly lower diversity. The study covered only a single clinical trial cohort, and the causes of the repertoire differences, possibly disease activity or prior therapy, were still not defined. Baseline TCR diversity was reported as lower in newly diagnosed patients than in healthy donors, and lower still in relapsed/refractory patients.

The sample's time point label, decoded: cycle 4 day 1 (C4D1), after more than five weeks of nivolumab. All trial patients had relapsed after autologous stem cell transplantation, with cohorts A, B and C differing in prior brentuximab vedotin exposure. The trial cohort was composed of about 53 patients with relapsed/refractory classical Hodgkin lymphoma, for whom complete response, partial response or progressive disease was recorded as best overall response. Trial patients were treated with single-agent nivolumab in the multi-cohort phase II CheckMate 205 trial. An independent review committee assessed best overall response by applying the 2007 International Working Group response criteria. Trial PBMCs were obtained immediately prior to nivolumab initiation (C1D1) and on therapy at cycle 2 day 1 and cycle 4 day 1. After peripheral blood was drawn into 8 mL Vacutainer Cell Preparation Tubes, PBMCs were isolated by centrifugation and then cryopreserved.

Comment on this clone: Which antigen it targets is not known. Per-base qualities were not stored, and no clone one base away is much larger.

Trimming removed 6 bases from V and 2 bases from J; the gene matches leave 8 bases unexplained. The germline V gene (reference sequence) provides CDR1 MNHEY and CDR2 SMNVEV. CDR3 length: 17 amino acids, cysteine to phenylalanine. Only the CDR3 region is kept as DNA, spanning 51 bases read in frame from base 1. The V and J genes are TRBV27 and TRBJ2-3; 13 bases in the middle match TRBD2. The receptor was derived from a human donor with classical Hodgkin lymphoma. The source material was peripheral blood mononuclear cells (PBMCs), sampled before the fourth cycle of nivolumab. The sequenced DNA: TGTGCCAGCAGCCCTTGGGGACTAGCGGGACCCACAGATACGCAGTATTTT. Translation gives CASSPWGLAGPTDTQYF.